The entry that follows covers one TCR beta chain sequence. This clonotype was seen repeatedly, ten times or more. Its antigen remains unidentified. No base quality information exists; no much larger clone differs at one position. The V end gives up 0 bases and the J end 1 base, leaving 3 bases in the junction not matched to a gene. The CDR1 and CDR2 encoded by the germline V gene are SGHRS and YFSETQ. There are 16 amino acids in the CDR3, from cysteine to phenylalanine inclusive. Left in the record is the CDR3 DNA by itself, 48 bases read in frame from the first base. This sample was taken from a study of regulatory T cells in long-lasting Graves disease (dated by TCRdb to about 2021). For context, the study as a whole: In the newly diagnosed Graves' disease group, patients had been taking antithyroid drugs for less than 3 months. The study was registered as a clinical trial and conducted in China. Patients with persistent Graves' disease were compared with patients with newly diagnosed Graves' disease using TCR sequencing and RNA sequencing of peripheral blood. A total of roughly 35 samples underwent TCR sequencing: some 13 from persistent and 20 from newly diagnosed Graves' disease patients.

Results the study describes overall, beyond this receptor: Only the TCR beta chain was sequenced and analyzed. Only peripheral blood was studied, because thyroid tissue, the primary lesion, was inaccessible. Compared with newly diagnosed patients, persistent Graves' disease patients had lower TCR Shannon entropy and fewer highly expanded clones, which suggests clonal expansion. The small sample size was acknowledged by the authors as a limitation that may reduce accuracy. A larger number of public clonotypes was shared among persistent patients (about 2,700) than among newly diagnosed patients (roughly 970). TRBV28, TRBJ1-2 and TRBJ2-5 were preferentially used in persistent disease, while TRBV20-1 and TRBJ2-1 were favored in newly diagnosed disease.

Library method: multiplex PCR. Sequencing used an Illumina HiSeq 4000. iRepertoire HTBI primers and Arm-PCR amplification of CDR3 regions were used to construct TCR beta libraries. PCR products were gel purified before sequencing. On the authors' methods: Across samples, approximately 68 TRBV and 13 to 15 TRBJ segments were identified and used for gene usage analysis of CDR3 amino acid clonotypes. COPE and FqMerger were used to merge filtered high-quality paired reads into contigs. Contigs were aligned with BLAST to IMGT TRBV, TRBD and TRBJ reference genes, and CDR3 was defined per IMGT. Any clonotype with a frequency above 0.1% was classified as a highly expanded clone. Shannon entropy served as the measure of repertoire diversity, while the Gini coefficient captured V-J evenness. Clonotypes shared by more than one individual were considered public. TCRdb handled the public reads itself, with Q25 trimming in fastp and clone calling in MiXCR, and kept productive beta chains. CDR3 protein duplicates are merged, each entry listing the most common genes and DNA. The V and J calls come from TCRdb's annotation, not from the publication. A total of 370,000 or so distinct CDR3 sequences appear in this sample, around 15% of them only once. The ten largest clones take up 20% to 25% of the sample.

The time point label for this specimen denotes: newly diagnosed GD, antithyroid drugs for less than 3 months. For both TCR sequencing and RNA sequencing, RNA was extracted from PBMCs using TRIzol. The diagnosis of Graves' disease followed American Thyroid Association guidelines. The patients came from an endocrinology department in Xi'an, China. From each patient, 7.5 to 10 milliliters of peripheral blood was collected into an EDTA anticoagulant tube. Ficoll Paque Plus density gradient separation was used to isolate PBMCs, and no additional T cell sorting was done. An Agilent 2100 Bioanalyzer and agarose gel were used to check RNA quality, while a NanoDrop 2000 measured RNA concentration. This same sample was also part of a study on T cells in Graves' hyperthyroidism and ophthalmopathy. As the second paper documents: Graves' hyperthyroidism was defined as stable when no progression to ophthalmopathy occurred over 18 months of follow-up. The hyperthyroidism patients were between 18 and 65 years old and newly diagnosed, with a disease duration of less than 2 months. Any patient with an uncontrolled infection, another autoimmune disease, pregnancy or lactation was excluded. Diagnoses were based on clinical symptoms, serum thyroxine and TRAb, thyroid ultrasound and orbital computed tomography. The TCR CDR3 was subjected to a first round of RT-PCR using the HTBI primer set and the Qiagen OneStep RT-PCR kit. Blood samples also contained most of the expanded thyroid clonotypes (frequency above 0.001), which suggests that blood repertoires may reflect thyroid immune responses. A 13 V-J signature model separated ophthalmopathy from stable hyperthyroidism, with over 85% sensitivity and about 81% specificity in cross-validation and 80%/75% in testing. In validation, progression to ophthalmopathy was predicted by the model with 70.59% sensitivity and roughly 72% specificity, a median of about 6.4 months before onset. TCR V-J signatures able to tell the groups apart were searched for in a discovery cohort of around 95 patients, of whom more than 40 had Graves' ophthalmopathy and more than 55 had stable Graves' hyperthyroidism. Prospective prediction of ophthalmopathy was tested in an independent validation cohort of fewer than 20 hyperthyroidism patients and 17 patients who later progressed to ophthalmopathy. The 75 to 100 discovery patients were randomly divided into training and test sets at a 7:3 ratio. Thyroid tissue and blood T-cell repertoires from over 5 Graves' hyperthyroidism patients were also compared in the study. After blood sampling, hyperthyroidism patients were treated with methimazole at a starting dose of 30 mg daily, and ophthalmopathy patients were treated with high-dose intravenous methylprednisolone. The libraries were constructed in a second round of multiplex PCR and then size-selected and purified. Libraries were sequenced paired-end with 100 bp reads on an Illumina HiSeq2000. SOAPnuke was used to process the raw data, removing reads that contained adapters or uncalled bases, had a mean Phred below 15, or lacked an exact match to the constant primer or identifier. COPE v1.2.5 was used to merge high-quality paired reads, and clonotypes were defined as unique nucleotide sequences. MiTCR v1.1 was used to align clonotypes to the IMGT TRBV, TRBD and TRBJ reference segments. The analysis included only V-J combinations with a frequency above 0.0001, which together covered 99.2% of the repertoires. A TCS score was defined as the ratio between F50 (clonal expansion) and ExV (chaos), using BLOSUM62-based TCRdist between CDR3 peptides within each V-J. Welch's t-statistics and random forest reduced fewer than 550 V-J features to 10 to 15, which were used in a naive Bayes classifier (R e1071). Sample size was not statistically predetermined, and investigators were not blinded to group allocation. According to the paper, TCR Vbeta CDR3 sequencing was carried out on about 140 peripheral blood samples, which came from fewer than 50 ophthalmopathy, approximately 78 hyperthyroidism and roughly 17 progressor patients.

The clonotype comes from a young woman with Graves disease. Donor details come from another sample of the same person, matched by shared clones. The material was peripheral blood mononuclear cells (PBMCs), obtained at new diagnosis, from a patient treated with antithyroid drugs. The sequence is built from TRBV5-1 and TRBJ2-3, with 9 junctional bases fitting TRBD2. This receptor carries the CDR3 CASSLEPSGGTDTQYF. The sequenced DNA: TGCGCCAGCAGCTTGGAACCTAGCGGGGGCACAGATACGCAGTATTTT.